This T cell receptor (beta chain) was sequenced in a study of cytomegalovirus exposure and HLA in healthy donors. Only in-frame clones appear in the TCRdb table, and some are missing; sequencing was by immunoSEQ multiplex PCR. The sample comprises 43,000 or so clones, more than 85% of which are singletons, and over 5% rests with the top ten. The J segment lost 7 bases and the V segment lost 1 base, leaving 4 bases of the junction unmatched. Germline CDR1 is MNHEY and CDR2 is SMNVEV (reference sequence). The CDR3 totals 15 residues. V is TRBV27 and J is TRBJ2-4; TRBD2 matches at 10 bases. Sequenced input: PBMCs. The clonotype was recovered from a man aged 18 to 30 in good health and CMV-seronegative. DNA of the CDR3: TGTGCCAGCAGTTTATGGGCTAGCGGGAGTAACATTCAGTACTTC. Its protein product is CASSLWASGSNIQYF.